Each of the 27 T cell receptor beta chains below was sequenced from the same sample in a study of CD8 T cells in ankylosing spondylitis. TCRdb used MiXCR to reprocess the 5' RACE reads, holding one entry per CDR3 protein. The table records some 290,000 distinct CDR3 sequences, roughly 20% of them present only once. Sequenced material: blood, either unsorted or a sorted T cell fraction (not recorded which). These receptors all come from a male donor with ankylosing spondylitis or in good health (not recorded which).

Only a few counts were recorded for this clonotype. The genes are TRBV4-2 and TRBJ2-7; D not certain. The CDR3 runs 15 residues. Trimming took 0 bases from V and 0 from J, leaving 9 bases between them. Germline V gene sequence: CDR1 LGHNA, CDR2 YNFKEQ. The CDR3 sequence is CASSQDLSSSYEQYV. Written as DNA, the CDR3 is TGTGCCAGCAGCCAAGATCTTAGCAGCTCCTACGAGCAGTACGTC.

The genes are TRBV18 and TRBJ2-7; possibly TRBD2 for D (6 bases). The CDR3 extends over 15 amino acids. The V and J ends lost 2 bases and 1 base respectively, with 12 bases between them. Germline V gene lookup returns CDR1 KGHSH and CDR2 LQKENI. Here the CDR3 reads CASSPNRDSSYEQYV. The CDR3 DNA sequence: TGTGCCAGCTCACCAAATCGGGACTCATCCTACGAGCAGTACGTC.

This clonotype has only a few counts. This chain connects TRBV3-1 to TRBJ2-3; the D is unclear. The V end lost 0 bases, the J end lost 1 base, and 8 bases lay between the germline ends. The CDR3 length is 15 residues. In germline, CDR1 is LGHDT, CDR2 YNNKEL (reference sequence). CDR3 in DNA: TGTGCCAGCAGCCAAGATCAGGATCGCACAGATACGCAGTATTTT. This codes for CASSQDQDRTDTQYF.

This chain joins TRBV29-1 and TRBJ2-6, with 12 bases aligning to TRBD1. The germline gives CDR1 SQVTM, CDR2 ANQGSEA. This CDR3 comprises 16 residues. J was trimmed by 2 bases and V by 5 bases; bases with no gene match: 4. The DNA for the CDR3 is TGCAGCGTTCGGGGACAGGGGGCAGCTGGGGCCAACGTCCTGACTTTC. The encoded protein is CSVRGQGAAGANVLTF.

This clonotype occurred a few times. The chain links TRBV14 to TRBJ2-3; 10 bases fit TRBD2. Germline values: CDR1 SGHDN, CDR2 FVKESK. The CDR3 is 16 residues long. The junction had 6 bases not matched to a gene; V was cut back by 1 base and J by 5 bases. The CDR3 region is CASSQAAGGPIDTQYF. CDR3 coding DNA: TGTGCCAGCAGCCAAGCAGCGGGAGGGCCGATAGATACGCAGTATTTT.

This sequence joins TRBV27 and TRBJ1-6; a possible D gene is TRBD1 (5 bases). V dropped 2 bases and J dropped 14 bases, with 16 bases sitting between them. The CDR3 has 14 residues. The germline V gene encodes CDR1 MNHEY and CDR2 SMNVEV (reference sequence). The CDR3 coding sequence is TGTGCCAGCAGTTTAGGGGCGAGAAGGGTAGCCCTCCACTTT. Translating gives CASSLGARRVALHF.

This clonotype has only a few counts. The rearrangement uses TRBV7-6 and TRBJ2-5, with a possible D match to TRBD2 (6 bases). V was clipped by 2 bases and J by 1 base, with 11 bases between them. The CDR3 length is 15 residues. Germline V gene data show CDR1 as SGHVS and CDR2 as FNYEAQ. This chain's CDR3 is CASSLYSGPQETQYF. In DNA form, the CDR3 reads TGTGCCAGCAGCTTATACAGCGGGCCCCAAGAGACCCAGTACTTC.

This clonotype was seen a handful of times. The chain has TRBV28 and TRBJ1-5; D remains unclear. Trimming stripped 11 bases from V and 1 base from J, with 12 bases between. The CDR3 extends over 13 amino acids. CDR1 and CDR2 from the germline V gene are MDHEN and SYDVKM. The CDR3 loop reads CASRLASNQPQHF. The CDR3 nucleotides read TGTGCCTCTCGGTTGGCCAGCAATCAGCCCCAGCATTTT.

V is TRBV15 and J is TRBJ2-2; D gene uncertain. Germline-derived CDR1 and CDR2 are LNHNV and YYDKDF (reference sequence). This CDR3 is 14 amino acids long. Trimming removed 0 bases at V and 6 bases at J, with 8 bases between. CDR3 nucleotide sequence: TGTGCCACCAGCAGAGATGGGGATGCCGGGGAGCTGTTTTTT. Translation gives CATSRDGDAGELFF.

This clonotype showed up just a few times. The V and J genes are TRBV6-1 and TRBJ2-5; 7 nucleotides match TRBD1. V lost 6 bases, J lost 4 bases, and 11 bases stayed unmatched. The CDR3 is made up of 15 amino acids. Germline-derived CDR1 and CDR2 are MNHNS and SASEGT. CDR3 loop: CASRPTGPPRETQYF. The CDR3 DNA reads TGTGCCAGCAGGCCGACAGGGCCCCCAAGAGAGACCCAGTACTTC.

This clonotype was seen repeatedly, ten times or more. The rearrangement links TRBV11-2 to TRBJ1-1; D ambiguous. CDR1 and CDR2 from the germline V gene are SGHAT and FQNNGV. V was pared by 5 bases and J by 1 base, with 8 bases between. CDR3 size: 13 residues. The CDR3 reads CASSPRRNTEAFF. The CDR3 bases are TGTGCCAGCAGCCCGCGGAGGAACACTGAAGCTTTCTTT.

This clonotype came up many times. This chain connects TRBV6-5 to TRBJ1-6, with 7 bases identical to TRBD1. The germline V gene has CDR1 MNHEY and CDR2 SVGAGI. V dropped 4 bases and J dropped 6; count of bases not matched to a gene: 3. This CDR3 spans 14 amino acids. CDR3 sequence reads: CASSSTGLNSPLHF. The CDR3 region has the DNA TGTGCCAGCAGTTCGACAGGGCTTAATTCACCCCTCCACTTT.

The J gene is TRBJ1-5, the V gene TRBV7-2; no reliable D call. Trimming cost V 2 bases and J 3 bases, with 11 bases left between them. The CDR3 covers 15 residues. Germline V gene data show CDR1 as SGHTA and CDR2 as FQGNSA. CDR3 sequence: CASSLSTANNQPQHF. In DNA form, the CDR3 reads TGTGCCAGCAGCTTAAGTACAGCTAACAATCAGCCCCAGCATTTT.

The CDR3 sequence is CASSRPTGGWNTEAFF. The CDR3 coding sequence is TGTGCCAGCAGCCGTCCCACAGGGGGCTGGAACACTGAAGCTTTCTTT. J is TRBJ1-1 and V is TRBV7-9, with 9 bases identical to TRBD1. Germline CDR1 reads SEHNR; CDR2 reads FQNEAQ (reference sequence). This CDR3 region has 16 residues. Losses at the gene ends were 5 bases for V and 1 base for J; bases not matched to a gene: 8.

This clonotype came up many times. The chain is built from TRBV29-1 and TRBJ2-5; 9 bases fit TRBD1. V dropped 5 bases and J dropped 5; count of bases not matched to a gene: 3. Germline V CDR1 and CDR2: SQVTM, ANQGSEA. There are 12 residues in the CDR3. The CDR3 loop is CSVNRGPETQYF. The CDR3 nucleotides read TGCAGCGTTAACAGGGGGCCGGAGACCCAGTACTTC.

The chain is built from TRBV28 and TRBJ2-5; weak D call: TRBD1 (6 bases). Trimming removed 7 bases at V and 6 bases at J, with 21 bases between. Germline-derived CDR1 and CDR2 are MDHEN and SYDVKM. The CDR3 totals 15 residues. CDR3 amino acids: CASTSGLQGGKTQYF. CDR3 nucleotide sequence: TGTGCCAGCACCTCAGGATTACAGGGTGGAAAGACCCAGTACTTC. The full variable domain, rest sourced from reference TRBV28 and TRBJ2-5, is DVKVTQSSRYLVKRTGEKVFLECVQDMDHENMFWYRQDPGLGLRLIYFSYDVKMKEKGDIPEGYSVSREKKERFSLILESASTNQTSMYLCASTSGLQGGKTQYFGPGTRLLVL.

The chain combines TRBV7-3 with TRBJ2-3; D not resolved. This CDR3 spans 14 amino acids. CDR1 and CDR2 from the germline V gene are SGHTA and FQGTGA. Deletions cut 2 bases from V and 4 bases from J, with 10 bases between. Written as DNA, the CDR3 is TGTGCCAGCAGCTTAGGGCTAGACTCAGATACGCAGTATTTT. Translated: CASSLGLDSDTQYF.

This clonotype was observed a handful of times. The chain joins TRBV10-3 to TRBJ1-6; 10 bases align to TRBD1. Germline loops: CDR1 ENHRY, CDR2 SYGVKD. The CDR3 contains 15 residues. The trim removed 5 bases at V and 7 bases at J, leaving 5 bases unmatched. In DNA form, the CDR3 reads TGTGCCATCAGTCCAACGACAGGGGGCAATTCACCCCTCCACTTT. Protein sequence: CAISPTTGGNSPLHF.

The chain carries TRBV6-1 and TRBJ1-3; possible D gene TRBD1, 5 bases. The CDR3 is 16 amino acids. V lost 7 bases and J 0 bases, leaving 16 bases between the germline ends. The germline V gene encodes CDR1 MNHNS and CDR2 SASEGT. The CDR3 region is CASTILQGLSGNTIYF. In DNA form, the CDR3 reads TGTGCCAGCACCATACTCCAGGGCCTCTCTGGAAACACCATATATTTT.

This clonotype was seen only a few times. V and J are TRBV11-2 and TRBJ2-2; D gene uncertain. The germline V gene has CDR1 SGHAT and CDR2 FQNNGV. The CDR3 sequence is 17 residues long. Trimming took off 3 bases at V and 1 base at J, with 15 bases between the two ends. The CDR3 reads CASSFNRRPRNTGELFF. CDR3 DNA: TGTGCCAGCAGCTTTAACCGACGGCCAAGGAACACCGGGGAGCTGTTTTTT. The complete variable domain, with remaining parts taken from reference TRBV11-2 and TRBJ2-2, reads EAGVAQSPRYKIIEKRQSVAFWCNPISGHATLYWYQQILGQGPKLLIQFQNNGVVDDSQLPKDRFSAERLKGVDSTLKIQPAKLEDSAVYLCASSFNRRPRNTGELFFGEGSRLTVL.

This clonotype was counted only a few times. The rearrangement links TRBV5-1 to TRBJ1-4; 7 bases fit TRBD1. This CDR3 contains 15 residues. Germline CDR1 SGHRS, CDR2 YFSETQ. With V trimmed by 0 bases and J by 3 bases, 2 bases remained unmatched. CDR3 sequence (DNA): TGCGCCAGCAGCTTGGAGGGGGCGCCTAATGAAAAACTGTTTTTT. Amino acids: CASSLEGAPNEKLFF. Full variable domain (remainder filled in from reference TRBV5-1 and TRBJ1-4): KAGVTQTPRYLIKTRGQQVTLSCSPISGHRSVSWYQQTPGQGLQFLFEYFSETQRNKGNFPGRFSGRQFSNSRSEMNVSTLELGDSALYLCASSLEGAPNEKLFFGSGTQLSVL.

This clonotype showed up just a few times. The genes are TRBV5-1 and TRBJ2-2, with D possibly TRBD2 on 5 matching bases. V was clipped by 0 bases and J by 6 bases, with 12 bases between them. This CDR3 spans 15 amino acids. Germline loops: CDR1 SGHRS, CDR2 YFSETQ. CDR3 DNA sequence: TGCGCCAGCAGCTTGGACCTACTAGTTTCCGGGGAGCTGTTTTTT. It is translated as CASSLDLLVSGELFF.

This clonotype was found many times. This sequence joins TRBV2 and TRBJ2-1; D call uncertain. Germline V gene lookup returns CDR1 SNHLY and CDR2 FYNNEI. V lost 7 bases to trimming and J lost 7 bases, with 8 bases between them. The CDR3 runs to 11 residues. This CDR3 is CASTDWNEQFF. The CDR3 nucleotides read TGTGCCAGCACCGATTGGAATGAGCAGTTCTTC. The full variable domain, with the rest looked up from reference TRBV2 and TRBJ2-1, is EPEVTQTPSHQVTQMGQEVILRCVPISNHLYFYWYRQILGQKVEFLVSFYNNEISEKSEIFDDQFSVERPDGSNFTLKIRSTKLEDSAMYFCASTDWNEQFFGPGTRLTVL.

This clonotype was seen ten or more times. The chain recombines TRBV27 with TRBJ1-1, with D unresolved. Germline CDR1 and CDR2: MNHEY and SMNVEV (reference sequence). The CDR3 is made up of 12 amino acids. V lost 6 bases and J 2 bases, leaving 7 bases between the germline ends. This chain's CDR3 is CASRSVNTEAFF. In DNA, the CDR3 is TGTGCCAGCAGGTCAGTTAACACTGAAGCTTTCTTT.

V gene TRBV5-1 combines with J gene TRBJ2-3; TRBD1 might be the D (6 bases). The CDR3 totals 14 residues. V lost 6 bases, J lost 3 bases, and 14 bases lay in between. Germline V CDR1 and CDR2: SGHRS, YFSETQ. DNA for the CDR3: TGCGCCAGCACGAATCAGGGGCTGACAGATACGCAGTATTTT. Translated, it gives CASTNQGLTDTQYF.

The chain links TRBV5-1 to TRBJ2-3; possible D gene TRBD1, 5 bases. The CDR3 contains 13 residues. Between the trimmed V and J ends, which lost 4 bases and 5 bases, there was a span of 11 bases. Per germline, CDR1 SGHRS and CDR2 YFSETQ. This chain's CDR3 is CASSPSGIDTQYF. The CDR3 coding sequence is TGCGCCAGCAGCCCCTCAGGGATAGATACGCAGTATTTT.

This clonotype appeared a few times. The V and J genes are TRBV7-2 and TRBJ1-5; TRBD1 matches at 7 bases. Trimming removed 1 base from V and 7 bases from J; junction bases left unmatched: 7. The CDR3 consists of 15 residues. Germline CDR1 reads SGHTA; CDR2 reads FQGNSA. CDR3 nucleotides: TGTGCCAGCAGCTTAGGCCGACAGGGTGGACAGCCCCAGCATTTT. Protein sequence: CASSLGRQGGQPQHF.